These 24 T cell receptor beta chains came from one sample sequenced in a study of cytomegalovirus exposure and HLA in healthy donors. Amplification used 60 Vbeta primers and 13 Jbeta primers. Libraries were prepared by immunoSEQ multiplex PCR; TCRdb keeps only in-frame clonotypes and omits some of them. The sample yields 120,000 to 150,000 clones, around 80% seen once. The sample consisted of PBMCs. These receptors came from a female donor in good health and CMV-seronegative.

This clone was detected a few times. This sequence joins TRBV28 and TRBJ1-2, with no clear D. The CDR3 sequence is 12 residues long. Trimming took off 2 bases at V and 13 bases at J, with 14 bases between the two ends. Germline V gene lookup returns CDR1 MDHEN and CDR2 SYDVKM. In nucleotides, the CDR3 is TGTGCCAGCAGTTTAGAACGGGGTCGAGCCACCTTC. Its translation: CASSLERGRATF.

This clone was found once. The genes are TRBV18 and TRBJ1-1, with D tentatively TRBD1 (6 bases). Germline V gene data show CDR1 as KGHSH and CDR2 as LQKENI. This CDR3 has 13 amino acids. V was pared by 10 bases and J by 2 bases, with 14 bases between. CDR3 amino acids: CATVRGANTEAFF. CDR3 bases: TGTGCCACCGTCAGGGGTGCAAACACTGAAGCTTTCTTT.

J is TRBJ1-5 and V is TRBV6-6; D unresolved. The V gene's germline CDR1 is MNHNY and CDR2 SVGAGI (reference sequence). The CDR3 covers 12 residues. This chain's CDR3 is CGAGYSNQPQHF. In DNA, the CDR3 is TGTGGGGCGGGCTATAGCAATCAGCCCCAGCATTTT.

This sequence joins TRBV5-6 and TRBJ1-4, with TRBD1 matching 10 bases. The length of the CDR3 is 19 residues. J gave up 7 bases and V 2 bases, and 17 bases lay outside the gene matches. Looked up from germline, CDR1 is SGHDT and CDR2 is YYEEEE. The CDR3 loop reads CASSFPGQGKELGLEKLFF. CDR3 bases: TGTGCCAGCAGCTTTCCGGGACAGGGGAAAGAGCTCGGACTTGAAAAACTGTTTTTT.

The rearrangement uses TRBV6-6 and TRBJ2-5; perhaps TRBD2 as D (5 bases). In germline, CDR1 is MNHNY, CDR2 SVGAGI (reference sequence). The CDR3 has 14 residues. Trimming shortened V by 0 bases and J by 5 bases, and 10 bases separated the two germline ends. The CDR3 loop reads CASSYSGGQETQYF. The CDR3 DNA sequence: TGTGCCAGCAGTTACTCCGGCGGGCAGGAGACCCAGTACTTC.

This sequence joins TRBV5-4 and TRBJ1-2; perhaps TRBD1 as D (5 bases). V lost 1 base to trimming and J lost 3 bases, with 10 bases between them. This CDR3 comprises 14 residues. CDR1 is SGHNT and CDR2 is YYREEE in the germline V gene (reference sequence). The CDR3 region has the DNA TGTGCCAGCAGCTTGTACACAGGAGACTATGGCTACACCTTC. Translation gives CASSLYTGDYGYTF.

The V gene is TRBV5-1, the J gene TRBJ1-3; D is ambiguous. CDR3 length: 17 amino acids. Germline loops: CDR1 SGHRS, CDR2 YFSETQ. V shed 3 bases and J shed 0 bases, with 16 bases lying between them. The CDR3 coding sequence is TGCGCCAGCAGCTCTCGACCGACGGGGAGCTCTGGAAACACCATATATTTT. Protein sequence: CASSSRPTGSSGNTIYF.

The rearrangement links TRBV4-2 to TRBJ1-1; 8 bases agree with TRBD1. The CDR3 runs 15 residues. Germline V CDR1 and CDR2: LGHNA, YNFKEQ. J lost 4 bases, V lost 1 base, and 5 bases had no gene match. CDR3 sequence (DNA): TGTGCCAGCAGCCAAGCGGGGCAGGGGGCCACTGAAGCTTTCTTT. It is translated as CASSQAGQGATEAFF.

J is TRBJ1-1 and V is TRBV6-5; D is possibly TRBD1 (6 bases). V was trimmed by 5 bases and J by 4 bases, leaving 11 bases between them. From germline, CDR1 is MNHEY and CDR2 SVGAGI. The CDR3 is 13 residues long. CDR3 sequence (DNA): TGTGCCAGCAGTAGAGACAGGAGCACTGAAGCTTTCTTT. It yields the protein CASSRDRSTEAFF.

The chain carries TRBV10-1 and TRBJ1-1; D is perhaps TRBD1 (6 bases). Germline CDR1 is WNHNN and CDR2 is SYGVQD (reference sequence). The V and J ends lost 3 bases and 1 base respectively, with 18 bases between them. The CDR3 runs 17 residues. CDR3 coding DNA: TGCGCCAGCAGTGAATCGCCCCATCAGGGGCCGAACACTGAAGCTTTCTTT. It codes for CASSESPHQGPNTEAFF.

The chain recombines TRBV2 with TRBJ2-7; 11 nucleotides match TRBD2. This CDR3 has 13 residues. Germline V gives CDR1 SNHLY, CDR2 FYNNEI. With 7 bases clipped from V and 13 bases from J, the junction kept 12 bases outside the gene matches. The CDR3 loop reads CASTTSGASNFYF. In DNA form, the CDR3 reads TGTGCCAGCACGACTAGCGGGGCCTCTAACTTTTACTTC.

The V gene is TRBV2, the J gene TRBJ1-2; D is possibly TRBD1 (6 bases). Germline CDR1 reads SNHLY; CDR2 reads FYNNEI. The CDR3 length is 14 residues. Trimming cost V 5 bases and J 2 bases, with 12 bases left between them. The chain's CDR3 is CASSTPRGNYGYTF. In DNA form, the CDR3 reads TGTGCCAGCAGTACCCCGAGGGGGAACTATGGCTACACCTTC.

V usage is TRBV5-6 and J usage is TRBJ1-2; D perhaps matches TRBD1 (6 bases). With 3 bases removed from V and 7 bases from J, the gap between germline ends came to 22 bases. The CDR3 totals 16 residues. Germline CDR1 is SGHDT and CDR2 is YYEEEE. CDR3 sequence reads: CASSSATGTTFGGYTF. CDR3 bases: TGTGCCAGCAGCTCCGCGACAGGAACCACCTTTGGTGGCTACACCTTC.

V usage is TRBV9 and J usage is TRBJ2-7; D uncertain. Germline CDR1 reads SGDLS; CDR2 reads YYNGEE. The V gene lost 4 bases and the J gene lost 0 bases, with 14 bases spanning the gap. This CDR3 has 15 amino acids. CDR3 nucleotide sequence: TGTGCCAGCAGCACTAAAGCCGAGAGCTCCTACGAGCAGTACTTC. Translated, it gives CASSTKAESSYEQYF.

The sample holds one count of this clone. The rearrangement links TRBV27 to TRBJ2-7, with TRBD2 identical over 13 bases. CDR1 is MNHEY and CDR2 is SMNVEV in the germline V gene (reference sequence). This CDR3 has 16 residues. Trimming at V came to 5 bases and at J to 7 bases, leaving 11 bases not matched to a gene. CDR3 DNA sequence: TGTGCCAGCAGTCATCTACTAGCGGGAGGGATAAGTGAGCAGTACTTC. Residues: CASSHLLAGGISEQYF.

The chain is built from TRBV30 and TRBJ1-5; 8 bases map to TRBD1. The V segment lost 4 bases and the J segment 2 bases; nucleotides outside the gene matches: 7. The CDR3 covers 15 residues. Per germline, CDR1 GTSNPN and CDR2 SVGIG (reference sequence). CDR3 in amino acids: CAWTGTGKGNQPQHF. The CDR3 DNA reads TGTGCCTGGACCGGGACAGGTAAAGGCAATCAGCCCCAGCATTTT.

This sequence joins TRBV7-9 and TRBJ1-1; 11 positions match TRBD1. V lost 1 base, J lost 6 bases, and 1 base stayed unmatched. The CDR3 spans 14 residues. The germline V gene encodes CDR1 SEHNR and CDR2 FQNEAQ (reference sequence). The CDR3 DNA reads TGTGCCAGCAGCTTAGGGACAGGGGGCTCTGAAGCTTTCTTT. As protein: CASSLGTGGSEAFF.

CDR3 loop: CASSPGPGNYGYTF. The CDR3 DNA sequence: TGTGCCAGCAGCCCCGGCCCGGGAAACTATGGCTACACCTTC. The chain recombines TRBV21-1 with TRBJ1-2. TRBV21-1 counts as a pseudogene. The CDR3 extends over 14 amino acids.

As DNA, the CDR3 is TGTGCCAGCAAGCAGGGCCCCGAAGATGGTGAGCAGTTCTTC. Its translation: CASKQGPEDGEQFF. V gene TRBV2 combines with J gene TRBJ2-1; D is possibly TRBD1 (5 bases). Trimming removed 7 bases from V and 9 bases from J, with 19 bases in between. The CDR3 runs to 14 residues. Germline V gene data show CDR1 as SNHLY and CDR2 as FYNNEI.

The rearrangement uses TRBV7-2 and TRBJ2-1; the D is unclear. CDR1 and CDR2 (germline): SGHTA, FQGNSA. V was shortened by 1 base and J by 4 bases, with 5 bases between the two germline ends. The CDR3 is 13 amino acids. The CDR3 region has the DNA TGTGCCAGCAGCTTAGGCACTTACAATGAGCAGTTCTTC. Translating gives CASSLGTYNEQFF. Based on the CDR3 plus reference TRBV7-2 and TRBJ2-1, the full variable domain is GAGVSQSPSNKVTEKGKDVELRCDPISGHTALYWYRQSLGQGLEFLIYFQGNSAPDKSGLPSDRFSAERTGGSVSTLTIQRTQQEDSAVYLCASSLGTYNEQFFGPGTRLTVL.

The chain uses TRBV29-1 and TRBJ2-3; 8 bases match TRBD2. This CDR3 region has 14 residues. The V segment lost 2 bases and the J segment 1 base; nucleotides outside the gene matches: 2. The germline CDR1 and CDR2 sequences are SQVTM and ANQGSEA. The CDR3 sequence: CSVERREGTDTQYF. CDR3 DNA sequence: TGCAGCGTTGAAAGGCGGGAGGGCACAGATACGCAGTATTTT.

The J gene is TRBJ1-4, the V gene TRBV10-2; a possible D gene is TRBD1 (6 bases). The CDR3 contains 17 residues. Germline loops: CDR1 WSHSY, CDR2 SAAADI. The ends were cut back, 5 bases at V and 5 bases at J, with 21 bases in the middle. CDR3 residues: CASSPWEGVGTNEKLFF. In DNA, the CDR3 is TGCGCCAGCAGTCCCTGGGAAGGGGTTGGGACAAATGAAAAACTGTTTTTT.

This chain links TRBV28 with TRBJ2-5; weak D call: TRBD2 (6 bases). CDR1 MDHEN and CDR2 SYDVKM come from the germline V gene. The CDR3 loop spans 13 amino acids. V was pared by 3 bases and J by 7 bases, with 12 bases between. CDR3: CASSFRRERTQYF. The CDR3 nucleotides read TGTGCCAGCAGTTTTCGCCGGGAGCGGACCCAGTACTTC.

This chain joins TRBV23-1 and TRBJ2-1; 9 positions agree with TRBD2. TRBV23-1 is flagged as an ORF with uncertain function. The CDR3 spans 19 residues. V lost 0 bases, J lost 4 bases, and 13 bases stayed unmatched. CDR3 coding DNA: TGCGCCAGCAGTCAATCAGAAGCCCAACGGCGGGAGGGGTACAATGAGCAGTTCTTC. Translation: CASSQSEAQRREGYNEQFF.